This TCR beta chain comes out of a study of tumor-infiltrating lymphocytes in primary liver carcinoma. V was pared by 8 bases and J by 7 bases, with 12 bases of the junction left unmatched. This CDR3 is 15 amino acids long. CDR1 and CDR2 from the germline V gene are SGHAT and FQDESV (reference sequence). A constant-region primer served to make TCR beta cDNA from about 530 ng total RNA. Generation of the TCR beta libraries relied on three nested multiplex PCR rounds using slightly modified ARM-PCR. For around 9 cycles apiece, the opening two PCR rounds ran with TRBV1-TRBV30 forward primers and a C-beta reverse primer. TCRdb redid the calling of the multiplex PCR reads with MiXCR, one entry per CDR3 protein. The sample carries approximately 73,000 distinct CDR3 sequences, about two thirds recorded once. RNA and DNA were co-extracted from about 19-30 mg of unsorted bulk tissue. Each of the tumor samples contained in excess of 80% viable tumor cells.

The chain joins TRBV11-1 to TRBJ2-7; 12 nucleotides match TRBD2. The sequenced sample consisted of liver tumor tissue from sampling region 4. Described subset: tumor region T4, right-lateral pole. The TCR sequence derives from a woman aged 60 to 75 with primary liver carcinoma and hepatitis B virus infection. The CDR3, as DNA: TGTGCCAGCGGCGAACGACTAGCGGGAGTAGGGGAGCAGTACTTC. Translation gives CASGERLAGVGEQYF.